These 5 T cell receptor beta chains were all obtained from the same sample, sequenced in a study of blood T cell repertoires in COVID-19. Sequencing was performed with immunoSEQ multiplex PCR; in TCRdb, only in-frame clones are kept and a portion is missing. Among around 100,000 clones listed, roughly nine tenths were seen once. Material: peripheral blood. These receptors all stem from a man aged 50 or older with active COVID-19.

CDR3 nucleotide sequence: TGTGCCAGCAGCTCGTACGGGACAGGCCTGTCCTACGAGCAGTACTTC. Translating it yields CASSSYGTGLSYEQYF. The chain recombines TRBV7-9 with TRBJ2-7; the match to TRBD1 covers 8 bases. V was pared by 4 bases and J by 1 base, with 9 bases of the junction left unmatched. This CDR3 contains 16 residues. Looked up from germline, CDR1 is SEHNR and CDR2 is FQNEAQ (reference sequence).

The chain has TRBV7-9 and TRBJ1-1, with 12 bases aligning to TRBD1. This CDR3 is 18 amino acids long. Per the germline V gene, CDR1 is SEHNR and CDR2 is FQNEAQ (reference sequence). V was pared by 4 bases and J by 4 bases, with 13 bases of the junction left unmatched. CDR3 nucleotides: TGTGCCAGCAGCTCACCTCGGGGACAGGGGGCGCTGAGCACTGAAGCTTTCTTT. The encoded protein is CASSSPRGQGALSTEAFF.

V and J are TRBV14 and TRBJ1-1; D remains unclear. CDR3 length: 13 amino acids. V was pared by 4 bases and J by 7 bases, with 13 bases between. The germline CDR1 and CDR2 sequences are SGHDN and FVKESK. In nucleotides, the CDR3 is TGTGCCAGCAGCCCCATGACACGGGGTGAAGCTTTCTTT. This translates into CASSPMTRGEAFF.

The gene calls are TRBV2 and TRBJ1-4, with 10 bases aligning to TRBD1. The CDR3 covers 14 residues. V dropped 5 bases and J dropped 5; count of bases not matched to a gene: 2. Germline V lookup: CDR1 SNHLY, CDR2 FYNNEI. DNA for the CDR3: TGTGCCAGCAGTCCGGACAGGGGGAATGAAAAACTGTTTTTT. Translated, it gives CASSPDRGNEKLFF.

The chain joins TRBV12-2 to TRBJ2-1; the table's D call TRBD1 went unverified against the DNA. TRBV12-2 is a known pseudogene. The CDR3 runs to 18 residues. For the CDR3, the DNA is TGTGCAAGTCGCTTATCAAGACAGGGCCAAAGCTCCTACAATGAGCAGTTCTTC. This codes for CASRLSRQGQSSYNEQFF.